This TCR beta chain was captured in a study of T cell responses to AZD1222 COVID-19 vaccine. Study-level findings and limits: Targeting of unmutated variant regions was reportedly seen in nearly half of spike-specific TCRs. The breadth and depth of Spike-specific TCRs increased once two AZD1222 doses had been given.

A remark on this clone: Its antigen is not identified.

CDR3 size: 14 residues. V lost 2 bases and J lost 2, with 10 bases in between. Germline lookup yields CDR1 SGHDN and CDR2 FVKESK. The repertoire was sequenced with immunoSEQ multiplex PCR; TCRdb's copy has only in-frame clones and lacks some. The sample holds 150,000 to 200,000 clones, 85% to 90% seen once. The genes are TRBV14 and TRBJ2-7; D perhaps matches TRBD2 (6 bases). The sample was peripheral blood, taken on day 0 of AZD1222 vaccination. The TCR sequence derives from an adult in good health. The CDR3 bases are TGTGCCAGCAGCCAACTAGCGTTAGCCTACGAGCAGTACTTC. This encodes CASSQLALAYEQYF.